This T cell receptor (beta chain) was recovered during a study of T-cell reconstitution after alpha-beta-depleted transplantation in children. Points from the study as a whole: T-cell numbers and diversity, one year after transplant, stemmed largely from T cells that were newly produced. By about two months after transplant, alpha-beta T cells reportedly arose from several hundred graft clones that had expanded. Surviving recipient T cells and intrathymic progenitors accounted for some patients' high TCRbeta diversity at day 60.

The TCRbeta library was prepared with unique molecular identifiers. MiXCR was run by TCRdb on the PCR reads, yielding one entry per CDR3 protein. The sample lists some 450,000 distinct CDR3 sequences; over 40% were seen once. Details on this clonotype: As yet, its antigen is unknown.

The receptor's source is a girl under 10 years old with aplastic anemia, due to receive a stem cell transplant. Sample: PBMCs, taken before TCRalphabeta/CD19-depleted stem cell transplant.

The CDR3 region is CSAQGLEGYTF. CDR3 nucleotide sequence: TGCAGTGCCCAGGGTCTCGAGGGCTACACCTTC. V is TRBV20-1 and J is TRBJ1-2; possibly TRBD1 for D (5 bases). The CDR3 totals 11 residues. CDR1 and CDR2 from the germline V gene are DFQATT and SNEGSKA (reference sequence). V lost 6 bases and J lost 8, with 13 bases in between.